Listed below are T cell receptor beta chains from one sample, sequenced in a study of early T cells in non-severe SARS-CoV-2 infection. TCRdb recomputed calls from the 5' RACE reads with MiXCR, one row per CDR3 protein. The data show tens of thousands of distinct CDR3 sequences, approximately 8% seen once. The source material was whole blood, sampled at baseline. Every receptor here comes from an adult who was a healthcare worker with PCR-confirmed SARS-CoV-2 infection or an uninfected control (not recorded which). The CDR3 runs from the conserved cysteine through the conserved F or W. The order of the fields is D gene, clone size, J gene, V gene, CDR3 protein, CDR3 DNA. D genes are given only for firm matches. Clone size, where shown, is once, few, many, or a class for clones that have expanded.

>TRBD1|few|TRBJ1-2|TRBV5-1
CASSGRDSVANYGYTF
TGCGCCAGCAGCGGAAGGGACAGCGTAGCTAACTATGGCTACACCTTC
>-|many|TRBJ1-1|TRBV20-1
CSATGRVNTEAFF
TGCAGTGCTACGGGACGGGTGAACACTGAAGCTTTCTTT
>-|many|TRBJ1-5|TRBV20-1
CSASVGSNQPQHF
TGCAGTGCTAGTGTAGGGAGCAATCAGCCCCAGCATTTT
>-|few|TRBJ1-6|TRBV12-3/TRBV12-4
CASSLQNNSPLHF
TGTGCCAGCAGTTTACAAAATAATTCACCCCTCCACTTT
>-|many|TRBJ2-7|TRBV7-6
CASSLELGSLYEQYF
TGTGCCAGCAGCTTAGAACTGGGGAGCCTCTACGAGCAGTACTTC
>TRBD1|-|TRBJ1-5|TRBV28
CASSLSDRAYQPQHF
TGTGCCAGCAGTTTATCCGACAGGGCGTATCAGCCCCAGCATTTT
>-|many|TRBJ1-2|TRBV29-1
CSALPGGSYGYTF
TGCAGCGCCCTCCCGGGGGGATCCTATGGCTACACCTTC
>TRBD1|-|TRBJ2-3|TRBV28
CASSLGQITDTQYF
TGTGCCAGCAGTTTGGGACAGATCACAGATACGCAGTATTTT
>TRBD2|many|TRBJ2-3|TRBV6-4
CASSNLAGRTDTQYF
TGTGCCAGCAGTAACTTAGCGGGGCGTACAGATACGCAGTATTTT
>TRBD2|few|TRBJ2-1|TRBV11-2
CASSLGHLAGAHEQFF
TGTGCCAGCAGCTTAGGCCACCTAGCGGGGGCTCATGAGCAGTTCTTC
>TRBD1|many|TRBJ2-7|TRBV27
CASSSKGQATYEQYF
TGTGCCAGCAGTTCCAAAGGACAGGCGACCTACGAGCAGTACTTC
>TRBD2|-|TRBJ2-2|TRBV6-5
CASSPGLVNTGEPFF
TGTGCCAGCAGTCCGGGACTAGTCAACACCGGGGAGCCGTTTTTT
>-|few|TRBJ1-2|TRBV28
CASRSNYGYTF
TGTGCCAGCAGGTCTAACTATGGCTACACCTTC
>-|few|TRBJ2-3|TRBV25-1
CATTNTGGTDTQYF
TGTGCCACCACCAACACGGGGGGCACAGATACGCAGTATTTT
>-|many|TRBJ2-1|TRBV7-6
CASSLAGGPVNEQFF
TGTGCCAGCAGCTTAGCGGGGGGGCCGGTGAATGAGCAGTTCTTC
>TRBD2|few|TRBJ2-5|TRBV2
CAGAGTSGYQETQYF
TGTGCCGGGGCGGGGACTAGCGGGTACCAAGAGACCCAGTACTTC
>TRBD1|few|TRBJ1-1|TRBV12-3/TRBV12-4
CASRGQGANTEAFF
TGTGCCAGCAGGGGACAGGGGGCCAACACTGAAGCTTTCTTT
>-|many|TRBJ2-1|TRBV4-3
CASSRGDTYNEQFF
TGCGCCAGCAGCCGGGGAGACACCTACAATGAGCAGTTCTTC
>-|many|TRBJ2-1|TRBV28
CASTISVGASYNEQFF
TGTGCCAGCACCATATCCGTGGGGGCCTCCTACAATGAGCAGTTCTTC
>-|-|TRBJ2-7|TRBV4-3
CASSQDYGTAQYF
TGCGCCAGCAGCCAAGATTATGGTACGGCACAGTACTTC
>TRBD2|few|TRBJ2-3|TRBV6-2/TRBV6-3
CASSSGRTSGYTDTQYF
TGTGCCAGCAGTTCCGGCCGGACTAGCGGATACACAGATACGCAGTATTTT
>TRBD2|many|TRBJ2-1|TRBV7-2
CASSLIRLAGTDEQFF
TGTGCCAGCAGCTTAATACGGCTAGCGGGGACGGATGAGCAGTTCTTC
>-|-|TRBJ1-2|TRBV11-2
CASSFRDLPEGYTF
TGTGCCAGCAGCTTTAGGGACCTACCGGAGGGCTACACCTTC
>TRBD1|few|TRBJ2-2|TRBV7-9
CASSLVGQLNTGELFF
TGTGCCAGCAGCTTAGTGGGACAGCTGAACACCGGGGAGCTGTTTTTT
>-|-|TRBJ2-5|TRBV27
CASSTLSQETQYF
TGTGCCAGCAGCACCCTGAGCCAAGAGACCCAGTACTTC
>TRBD2|-|TRBJ2-1|TRBV6-2/TRBV6-3
CASSYTSGGANEQFF
TGTGCCAGCAGTTACACTAGCGGGGGGGCCAATGAGCAGTTCTTC
>TRBD1|many|TRBJ2-7|TRBV6-1
CASSEAPGTGGYEQYF
TGTGCCAGCAGTGAAGCTCCCGGGACAGGGGGCTACGAGCAGTACTTC
>-|few|TRBJ2-2|TRBV4-3
CASSQDWGTGELFF
TGCGCCAGCAGCCAAGATTGGGGGACCGGGGAGCTGTTTTTT
>-|-|TRBJ2-1|TRBV2
CASSLSLVAVGEQFF
TGTGCCAGCAGCCTAAGCTTGGTGGCAGTCGGTGAGCAGTTCTTC
>-|few|TRBJ2-5|TRBV20-1
CSAKNPTGETQYF
TGCAGTGCCAAAAACCCCACCGGCGAGACCCAGTACTTC
>TRBD1|-|TRBJ2-5|TRBV28
CASRMDRVEETQYF
TGTGCCAGCAGGATGGACAGGGTAGAAGAGACCCAGTACTTC
>TRBD1|-|TRBJ2-7|TRBV7-9
CASSPGTGGYEQYF
TGTGCCAGCAGCCCAGGGACAGGGGGCTACGAGCAGTACTTC
>TRBD2|many|TRBJ2-5|TRBV7-9
CASSLEGVSGGSGQETQYF
TGTGCCAGCAGCTTAGAAGGGGTTAGCGGGGGGTCCGGCCAAGAGACCCAGTACTTC
>-|-|TRBJ1-2|TRBV2
CASTKSSGARNGYTF
TGTGCCAGCACCAAAAGTTCGGGGGCAAGGAATGGCTACACCTTC
>-|many|TRBJ2-3|TRBV12-3/TRBV12-4
CASTLSAGGPTGGDTQYF
TGTGCCAGCACCTTGAGCGCCGGGGGGCCGACAGGTGGAGATACGCAGTATTTT
>-|many|TRBJ2-1|TRBV7-2
CASSLDQLNEQFF
TGTGCCAGCAGCTTAGACCAACTGAATGAGCAGTTCTTC
>-|-|TRBJ2-1|TRBV25-1
CATGGHEQFF
TGTGCAACCGGGGGGCATGAGCAGTTCTTC
>TRBD2|many|TRBJ2-1|TRBV19
CASSIGSGAVLFF
TGCGCCAGTAGTATAGGTAGCGGGGCGGTGCTGTTCTTC
>-|many|TRBJ1-1|TRBV5-1
CASSFRDISNTEAFF
TGCGCCAGCAGCTTCCGGGACATCTCGAACACTGAAGCTTTCTTT
>-|few|TRBJ2-2|TRBV28
CASSSEAGELFF
TGTGCCAGCAGTTCAGAGGCCGGGGAGCTGTTTTTT
>-|few|TRBJ2-7|TRBV5-5
CASTAGGLFYEQYF
TGTGCCAGCACGGCGGGCGGCCTCTTCTACGAGCAGTACTTC
>TRBD2|-|TRBJ2-1|TRBV7-2
CASSRLARGGEQFF
TGTGCCAGCAGCCGACTAGCGAGGGGAGGAGAGCAGTTCTTC
>-|few|TRBJ2-3|TRBV7-3
CASSIGGGPGTDTQYF
TGTGCCAGCAGCATAGGGGGGGGCCCCGGCACAGATACGCAGTATTTT
>-|-|TRBJ1-2|TRBV19
CASSRGGRGIDYGYTF
TGTGCCAGTAGTAGAGGTGGTAGGGGAATAGACTATGGCTACACCTTC
>-|few|TRBJ2-1|TRBV7-2
CASSLLNGVNEQFF
TGTGCCAGCAGCTTACTCAACGGGGTAAATGAGCAGTTCTTC
>-|medium-sized|TRBJ1-5|TRBV12-3/TRBV12-4
CASSPQTEDSNQPQHF
TGTGCCAGCAGTCCCCAGACAGAAGATAGCAATCAGCCCCAGCATTTT
>-|few|TRBJ2-3|TRBV23-1
CASSQDRPSTDTQYF
TGCGCCAGCAGTCAAGACAGACCCAGCACAGATACGCAGTATTTT
>-|few|TRBJ2-5|TRBV2
CASREQETQYF
TGTGCCAGCAGAGAACAAGAGACCCAGTACTTC
>-|-|TRBJ2-1|TRBV7-9
CASSLALGANEQFF
TGTGCCAGCAGCTTAGCATTGGGGGCCAATGAGCAGTTCTTC
>TRBD2|large|TRBJ2-5|TRBV7-8
CASSLVPSGGAGQETQYF
TGTGCCAGCAGCTTAGTTCCTAGCGGGGGGGCCGGCCAAGAGACCCAGTACTTC